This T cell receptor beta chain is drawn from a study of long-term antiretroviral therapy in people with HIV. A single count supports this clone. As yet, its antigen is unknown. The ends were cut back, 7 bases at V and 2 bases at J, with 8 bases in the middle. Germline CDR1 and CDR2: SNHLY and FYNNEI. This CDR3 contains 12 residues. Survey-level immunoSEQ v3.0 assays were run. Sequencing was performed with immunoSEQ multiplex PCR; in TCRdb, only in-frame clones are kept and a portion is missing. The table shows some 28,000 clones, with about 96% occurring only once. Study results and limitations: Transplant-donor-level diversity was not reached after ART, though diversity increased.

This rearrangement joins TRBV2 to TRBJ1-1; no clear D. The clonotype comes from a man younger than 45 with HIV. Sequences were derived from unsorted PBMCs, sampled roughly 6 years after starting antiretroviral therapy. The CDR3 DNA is TGTGCCAGCACTAAAGAAAACACTGAAGCTTTCTTT. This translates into CASTKENTEAFF.